Shown below are 4 T cell receptor beta chains from a single sample sequenced in a study of cytomegalovirus exposure and HLA in healthy donors (TCRdb year 2017). Library prep was done by the immunoSEQ multiplex PCR assay. For the multiplex PCR, a mixture combining 60 forward primers for TCR Vbeta segments and 13 reverse primers for TCR Jbeta segments was used. TCRdb re-hosts the immuneACCESS table, in-frame sequences only. Its copies lack some clones; in the studies checked, an unresolved V gene accounts for under half of them, and the cause for the rest is not known. The sample contains 99,000 or so clones, over 60% of them found a single time. The ten largest clones add up to approximately 5% of the sample. Source material: PBMCs. These TCRs come from a young woman in good health and CMV-seropositive.

There are a few counts of this clone. The chain links TRBV18 to TRBJ2-7; TRBD1 agrees at 10 bases. The CDR3 runs 13 residues. J was trimmed by 5 bases and V by 5 bases; bases with no gene match: 3. In germline, CDR1 is KGHSH, CDR2 LQKENI. CDR3 amino acids: CASSSGTGDEQYF. CDR3 nucleotides: TGTGCCAGCTCATCCGGGACAGGGGACGAGCAGTACTTC.

This rearrangement joins TRBV28 to TRBJ1-2; D is ambiguous. This CDR3 comprises 12 residues. Germline V gives CDR1 MDHEN, CDR2 SYDVKM. V shed 4 bases and J shed 4 bases, with 7 bases lying between them. CDR3 bases: TGTGCCAGCAGTTCCGGTTCCTATGGCTACACCTTC. Amino acids: CASSSGSYGYTF.

Comments on this clone: This same CDR3 is encoded by further DNA sequences in the sample. The chain links TRBV30 to TRBJ2-7; D unresolved. CDR3 size: 12 residues. Germline V lookup: CDR1 GTSNPN, CDR2 SVGIG (reference sequence). The V end lost 0 bases, the J end lost 2 bases, and 5 bases lay between the germline ends. For the CDR3, the DNA is TGTGCCTGGAGTGTACAAGCCTACGAGCAGTACTTC. It translates to CAWSVQAYEQYF.

This clone was seen more than once but under ten times. This chain connects TRBV5-1 to TRBJ2-3; no reliable D call. V gave up 0 bases and J gave up 2 bases, with 10 bases separating them. This CDR3 has 15 residues. Germline lookup yields CDR1 SGHRS and CDR2 YFSETQ. The CDR3 sequence is CASSLELRNTDTQYF. The CDR3 bases are TGCGCCAGCAGCTTGGAACTACGAAACACAGATACGCAGTATTTT.